This T cell receptor (beta chain) was retrieved from a study of shared clonotypes between healthy human individuals. On the study more broadly: Two women and a few men aged 18 to 49 made up the donors. Three plates each covered CD4 naive and memory; CD8 naive two, CD8 memory one.

On this clone itself: Its matching antigen is unknown.

The CDR3 extends over 16 amino acids. Germline CDR1 and CDR2: SEHNR and FQNEAQ (reference sequence). Trimming stripped 2 bases from V and 2 bases from J, with 14 bases between. Here immunoSEQ multiplex PCR was the method, and the copy in TCRdb shows in-frame clones only, minus some. This table holds fewer than 1.4 million clones, around three quarters found once. Study-wide points: The expectation was that sequencing depth would affect clonotype sharing among donors.

The J gene is TRBJ2-3, the V gene TRBV7-9; no firm D call. This clonotype was obtained from a young man in good health. Some clones in this sample may be carry-over from other donors' samples. The specimen was memory CD4+ T cells from PBMCs. As for subset: CD45RA-negative fraction. CDR3 sequence: CASSLIKGGITDTQYF. CDR3 DNA sequence: TGTGCCAGCAGCTTAATAAAGGGTGGAATCACAGATACGCAGTATTTT. Looking up the rest from reference TRBV7-9 and TRBJ2-3 gives the full variable domain: DTGVSQNPRHKITKRGQNVTFRCDPISEHNRLYWYRQTLGQGPEFLTYFQNEAQLEKSRLLSDRFSAERPKGSFSTLEIQRTEQGDSAMYLCASSLIKGGITDTQYFGPGTRLTVL.